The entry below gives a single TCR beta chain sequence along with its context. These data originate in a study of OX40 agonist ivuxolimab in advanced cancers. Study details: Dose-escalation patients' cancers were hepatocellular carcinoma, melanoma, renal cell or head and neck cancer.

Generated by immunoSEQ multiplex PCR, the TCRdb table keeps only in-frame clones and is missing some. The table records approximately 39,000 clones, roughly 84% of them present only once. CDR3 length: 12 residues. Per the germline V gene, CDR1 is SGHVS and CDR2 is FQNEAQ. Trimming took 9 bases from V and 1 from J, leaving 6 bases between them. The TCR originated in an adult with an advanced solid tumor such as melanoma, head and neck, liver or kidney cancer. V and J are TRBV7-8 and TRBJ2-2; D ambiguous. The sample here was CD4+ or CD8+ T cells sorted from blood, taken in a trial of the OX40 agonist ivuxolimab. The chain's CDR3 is CASLENTGELFF. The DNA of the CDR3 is TGTGCCAGTTTGGAGAACACCGGGGAGCTGTTTTTT.